This TCR beta chain was obtained from a study of beta chain features in type 1 diabetes. Broader study findings: These data did not resolve whether HLA type affects TCRB rearrangement. Patients' naive, central memory and regulatory TCRB repertoires appeared more alike than those of healthy donors.

As every portion of the isolated RNA was reverse transcribed, the sequencing read expressed TCRB transcripts. This table comes from immunoSEQ multiplex PCR, and its TCRdb copy is limited to in-frame clones, with some not included. The profile shows approximately 400,000 clones, less than 15% of them singletons. In regard to this clone: Its matching antigen is unknown.

The CDR3 runs 15 residues. Germline CDR1 is MRHNA and CDR2 is SNTAGT. V lost 5 bases to trimming and J lost 0 bases, with 14 bases between them. V and J are TRBV6-4 and TRBJ2-7; tentative D call: TRBD2 (7 bases). This receptor was identified in a young woman in good health. Input material: naive CD4+ T cells from blood. CDR3 residues: CASSTLGGASYEQYF. The CDR3 nucleotides read TGTGCCAGCAGTACCCTAGGGGGGGCCTCCTACGAGCAGTACTTC.